This passage covers 21 T cell receptor beta chains from one sample sequenced in a study of blood T cell repertoires in COVID-19. This table comes from immunoSEQ multiplex PCR, and its TCRdb copy is limited to in-frame clones, with some not included. This table holds hundreds of thousands of clones, approximately 86% found once. The specimen was PBMCs or T cells enriched from blood (not recorded which). The receptors were gathered from a woman in her twenties or thirties who had been exposed to COVID-19.

V gene TRBV30 combines with J gene TRBJ1-5; 7 nucleotides align to TRBD1. The CDR3 extends over 14 amino acids. V dropped 4 bases and J dropped 9; count of bases not matched to a gene: 12. Germline CDR1 and CDR2: GTSNPN and SVGIG (reference sequence). The CDR3 here is CAWNLQGSGGPQHF. The CDR3 region has the DNA TGTGCCTGGAACTTACAGGGGAGCGGCGGGCCCCAGCATTTT.

The V call is TRBV15, the J call TRBJ2-7, with 8 nucleotides matching TRBD2. There are 15 residues in the CDR3. CDR1 and CDR2 from the germline V gene are LNHNV and YYDKDF (reference sequence). With V trimmed by 2 bases and J by 7 bases, 10 bases remained unmatched. This CDR3 is CATSRQGGGPGEQYF. CDR3 nucleotides: TGTGCCACCAGCAGACAGGGCGGGGGGCCAGGGGAGCAGTACTTC.

The chain is built from TRBV12-3 or TRBV12-4 and TRBJ2-7, with TRBD2 identical over 7 bases. The CDR3 is 13 amino acids. The V gene end was trimmed by 2 bases and the J gene end by 5 bases; junction bases not matched to a gene: 3. Here the CDR3 reads CASSLPGTNEQYF. The CDR3 DNA sequence: TGTGCCAGCAGTTTACCAGGGACTAACGAGCAGTACTTC.

The chain carries TRBV6-5 and TRBJ2-2, with TRBD1 identical over 7 bases. The CDR3 runs 14 residues. The germline V gene encodes CDR1 MNHEY and CDR2 SVGAGI. V shed 2 bases and J 7 bases; nucleotides not matched to a gene: 4. The CDR3 loop is CASSYRGRNGELFF. The CDR3 DNA reads TGTGCCAGCAGTTACAGGGGGCGTAACGGGGAGCTGTTTTTT.

The V gene is TRBV19, the J gene TRBJ1-6; 7 bases are shared with TRBD1. The V gene end was trimmed by 5 bases and the J gene end by 7 bases; junction bases not matched to a gene: 11. Germline values: CDR1 LNHDA, CDR2 SQIVND (reference sequence). The CDR3 length is 16 residues. The DNA of the CDR3 is TGTGCCAGTAGTCACAAAGACAGGGCTAGAAATTCACCCCTCCACTTT. Translation: CASSHKDRARNSPLHF.

The V gene is TRBV19, the J gene TRBJ2-2, with 9 bases identical to TRBD1. V dropped 1 base and J dropped 6; count of bases not matched to a gene: 6. CDR1 and CDR2 from the germline V gene are LNHDA and SQIVND (reference sequence). This CDR3 has 16 amino acids. The DNA for the CDR3 is TGTGCCAGTAGTATAGGGGAGGGACAGGGAGCCGGGGAGCTGTTTTTT. Translation: CASSIGEGQGAGELFF.

The V call is TRBV5-4, the J call TRBJ1-1, with TRBD1 as a possible D gene (5 bases). Trimming cost V 0 bases and J 0 bases, with 9 bases left between them. CDR3 length equals 15 residues. Per the germline V gene, CDR1 is SGHNT and CDR2 is YYREEE (reference sequence). The chain's CDR3 is CASSLETEMNTEAFF. CDR3 in DNA: TGTGCCAGCAGCTTGGAGACAGAGATGAACACTGAAGCTTTCTTT.

The chain couples TRBV24-1 to TRBJ1-3, with 10 bases aligning to TRBD1. Germline values: CDR1 KGHDR, CDR2 SFDVKD. After removal of 3 bases from V and 1 base from J, the junction contained 11 bases not matched to a gene. CDR3 size: 19 residues. The CDR3 nucleotides read TGTGCCACCAGTGATGGGGGGGACAGGGGCTCCTGGTCTGGAAACACCATATATTTT. Its translation: CATSDGGDRGSWSGNTIYF.

This rearrangement joins TRBV12-3 or TRBV12-4 to TRBJ2-7; D not resolved. V shed 7 bases and J shed 2 bases, with 6 bases lying between them. The CDR3 runs 11 residues. CDR3 DNA: TGTGCCAGCACCCGCGCCTACGAGCAGTACTTC. It yields the protein CASTRAYEQYF.

The chain employs TRBV27 and TRBJ1-3; D is undetermined. Germline values: CDR1 MNHEY, CDR2 SMNVEV (reference sequence). CDR3 size: 14 residues. Between the trimmed V and J ends, which lost 2 bases and 3 bases, there was a span of 8 bases. CDR3 protein: CASSLAGLGNTIYF. For the CDR3, the DNA is TGTGCCAGCAGTTTAGCGGGCCTTGGAAACACCATATATTTT.

The chain carries TRBV4-1 and TRBJ1-2; no clear D. Germline-derived CDR1 and CDR2 are MGHRA and YSYEKL. The CDR3 is made up of 15 amino acids. Trimming removed 0 bases at V and 4 bases at J, with 12 bases between. This chain's CDR3 is CASSQDSPGGYGYTF. DNA for the CDR3: TGCGCCAGCAGCCAAGATTCCCCAGGAGGCTATGGCTACACCTTC.

V and J are TRBV27 and TRBJ1-2, with 7 bases matching TRBD1. V shed 0 bases and J 2 bases; nucleotides not matched to a gene: 3. The CDR3 consists of 15 residues. CDR1 and CDR2 (germline): MNHEY, SMNVEV (reference sequence). In nucleotides, the CDR3 is TGTGCCAGCAGTTTATCTGAGGGGGCGAACTATGGCTACACCTTC. It yields the protein CASSLSEGANYGYTF.

The chain uses TRBV9 and TRBJ1-6, with 10 bases lining up with TRBD1. From germline, CDR1 is SGDLS and CDR2 YYNGEE. The CDR3 has 13 amino acids. V lost 1 base, J lost 14 bases, and 3 bases stayed unmatched. CDR3 loop: CASSVKTGGTLHF. The CDR3 DNA follows: TGTGCCAGCAGCGTAAAGACAGGGGGCACCCTCCACTTT.

This chain uses TRBV5-1 with TRBJ2-5; 9 bases agree with TRBD1. The CDR3 consists of 14 residues. Germline lookup yields CDR1 SGHRS and CDR2 YFSETQ. The trim removed 7 bases at V and 4 bases at J, leaving 8 bases unmatched. The CDR3 nucleotides read TGCGCCAGCGGGACAGGGTTTTCCCCAGAGACCCAGTACTTC. Residues: CASGTGFSPETQYF.

The V call is TRBV14, the J call TRBJ2-2; a possible D gene is TRBD2 (5 bases). There are 14 residues in the CDR3. The germline CDR1 and CDR2 sequences are SGHDN and FVKESK. V lost 2 bases to trimming and J lost 6 bases, with 10 bases between them. CDR3 DNA sequence: TGTGCCAGCAGCCAATTCCCTAGCTCCGGGGAGCTGTTTTTT. Translated: CASSQFPSSGELFF. The full variable domain, its missing parts supplied by reference TRBV14 and TRBJ2-2, is EAGVTQFPSHSVIEKGQTVTLRCDPISGHDNLYWYRRVMGKEIKFLLHFVKESKQDESGMPNNRFLAERTGGTYSTLKVQPAELEDSGVYFCASSQFPSSGELFFGEGSRLTVL.

The chain joins TRBV11-2 to TRBJ2-3; 9 positions match TRBD1. CDR3 length: 16 amino acids. Looked up from germline, CDR1 is SGHAT and CDR2 is FQNNGV. V shed 5 bases and J 0 bases; nucleotides not matched to a gene: 6. CDR3 sequence: CASSPSQGASTDTQYF. In nucleotides, the CDR3 is TGTGCCAGCAGCCCATCACAGGGGGCGAGCACAGATACGCAGTATTTT.

This sequence joins TRBV9 and TRBJ1-1; no clear D gene. Trimming pared 3 bases from V and 0 bases from J, leaving 6 bases between. CDR1 SGDLS and CDR2 YYNGEE come from the germline V gene. This CDR3 is built from 13 residues. Here the CDR3 reads CASSAGMNTEAFF. The CDR3 DNA reads as TGTGCCAGCAGCGCCGGGATGAACACTGAAGCTTTCTTT. The full variable domain, completed using reference TRBV9 and TRBJ1-1, is DSGVTQTPKHLITATGQRVTLRCSPRSGDLSVYWYQQSLDQGLQFLIQYYNGEERAKGNILERFSAQQFPDLHSELNLSSLELGDSALYFCASSAGMNTEAFFGQGTRLTVV.

V and J are TRBV5-1 and TRBJ2-3; D is perhaps TRBD2 (6 bases). The CDR3 spans 14 residues. Trimming cost V 5 bases and J 0 bases, with 10 bases left between them. Germline CDR1 and CDR2: SGHRS and YFSETQ. The CDR3 coding sequence is TGCGCCAGCAGGGGGGGTTTTAGCACAGATACGCAGTATTTT. Its translation: CASRGGFSTDTQYF. Full variable domain (missing parts from reference TRBV5-1 and TRBJ2-3): KAGVTQTPRYLIKTRGQQVTLSCSPISGHRSVSWYQQTPGQGLQFLFEYFSETQRNKGNFPGRFSGRQFSNSRSEMNVSTLELGDSALYLCASRGGFSTDTQYFGPGTRLTVL.

This clone was observed once. This chain uses TRBV19 with TRBJ2-7; 7 bases match TRBD1. The CDR3 covers 15 residues. CDR1 and CDR2 from the germline V gene are LNHDA and SQIVND (reference sequence). V gave up 4 bases and J gave up 1 base; unmatched junction bases: 7. The CDR3 nucleotides read TGTGCCAGTAGTAGCTTGATGGACAGGTCCTACGAGCAGTACTTC. Protein sequence: CASSSLMDRSYEQYF.

CDR3 bases: TGTGCCAGCAGCCAAACTAGCGGGGGGGCCTCCTACGAGCAGTACTTC. It yields the protein CASSQTSGGASYEQYF. The J gene is TRBJ2-7, the V gene TRBV3-1 (or the pseudogene TRBV3-2); TRBD2 aligns across 13 bases. With V trimmed by 2 bases and J by 0 bases, 1 base remained unmatched. The CDR3 has 16 amino acids. Germline CDR1 is LGHDT and CDR2 is YNNKEL (reference sequence).

J is TRBJ1-6 and V is TRBV10-3; D gene ambiguous. Trimming removed 0 bases from V and 2 bases from J, with 11 bases in between. The CDR3 is 17 residues long. The germline V gene encodes CDR1 ENHRY and CDR2 SYGVKD. As DNA, the CDR3 is TGTGCCATCAGTGAGTCGGCAGGAGGGACCTATAATTCACCCCTCCACTTT. This gives the protein CAISESAGGTYNSPLHF.